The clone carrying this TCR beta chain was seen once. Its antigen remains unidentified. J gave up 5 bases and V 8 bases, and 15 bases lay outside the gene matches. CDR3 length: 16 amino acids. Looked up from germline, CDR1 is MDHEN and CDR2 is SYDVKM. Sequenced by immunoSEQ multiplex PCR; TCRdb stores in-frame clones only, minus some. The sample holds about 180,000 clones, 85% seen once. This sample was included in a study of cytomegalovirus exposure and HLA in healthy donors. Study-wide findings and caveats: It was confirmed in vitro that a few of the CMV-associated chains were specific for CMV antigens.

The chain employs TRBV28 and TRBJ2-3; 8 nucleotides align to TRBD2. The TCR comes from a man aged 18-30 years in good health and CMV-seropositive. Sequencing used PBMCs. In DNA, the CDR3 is TGTGCCAGCTCGGACCCGGAGCGGGAGTCTGGAGATACGCAGTATTTT. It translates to CASSDPERESGDTQYF. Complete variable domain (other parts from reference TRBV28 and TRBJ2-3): DVKVTQSSRYLVKRTGEKVFLECVQDMDHENMFWYRQDPGLGLRLIYFSYDVKMKEKGDIPEGYSVSREKKERFSLILESASTNQTSMYLCASSDPERESGDTQYFGPGTRLTVL.